The present entry profiles one T cell receptor (beta chain) with its context. Trimming took 2 bases from V and 0 from J, leaving 8 bases between them. Germline V gene lookup returns CDR1 SGHVS and CDR2 FNYEAQ. There are 15 residues in the CDR3. The data were obtained in a study of shared T cell receptors in the human thymus. The repertoire was sequenced with immunoSEQ multiplex PCR; TCRdb's copy has only in-frame clones and lacks some. The table lists roughly 500,000 clones, approximately 80% of them singletons, with 0.01% to 0.015% in the top ten. These data also featured in a second study, about human thymus T cells. That paper notes: Thymic samples were excised during corrective heart operations.

What was sequenced was thymocytes. The V and J genes are TRBV7-6 and TRBJ1-3; no clear D. The receptor was isolated from a boy less than two years old with a congenital heart defect. Written as DNA, the CDR3 is TGTGCCAGCAGCTTATACCGACACTCTGGAAACACCATATATTTT. Amino acid sequence: CASSLYRHSGNTIYF.